The T cell receptor beta chain described here comes from a study of regulatory T cells in long-lasting Graves disease. This clonotype was recorded many times. The time point was: newly diagnosed GD, antithyroid drugs for less than 3 months. Researchers made the TCR library from RNA that was extracted from PBMCs. Per American Thyroid Association guidelines, Graves' disease was diagnosed. The authors built TCR beta libraries using iRepertoire HTBI primers and Arm-PCR of CDR3 regions. TCRdb re-called the multiplex PCR reads with MiXCR, one entry per CDR3 protein. Of some 330,000 distinct CDR3 sequences in the sample, 12% were seen once. Trimming at V came to 2 bases and at J to 1 base, leaving 5 bases not matched to a gene. This CDR3 region has 16 residues. CDR1 is MNHEY and CDR2 is SVGAGI in the germline V gene. The data were also submitted as part of a second study, on T cells in Graves' hyperthyroidism and ophthalmopathy.

The sequences come from peripheral blood mononuclear cells (PBMCs), collected at new diagnosis, from a patient treated with antithyroid drugs. This receptor was obtained from a woman between 18 and 29 years old with Graves disease. The rearrangement links TRBV6-5 to TRBJ2-3; 8 nucleotides agree with TRBD2. The CDR3 coding sequence is TGTGCCAGCAGTTACCGCGGGGGGCCTCGCACAGATACGCAGTATTTT. It codes for CASSYRGGPRTDTQYF.